The 5 T cell receptor beta chains reported below all come from one sample, sequenced in a study of beta chain features in type 1 diabetes. Notes on the study in general: Moderate yet significant TCRB CDR3 shortening was seen in Type 1 diabetes patients in all four CD4+ subsets.

The whole isolated RNA underwent reverse transcription, so sequencing captured expressed TCRB transcripts. Produced via immunoSEQ multiplex PCR; TCRdb's table is partial and in-frame only. The sample has fewer than 300,000 clones, roughly 20% seen once; the top ten hold 0.025% to 0.035%. Antigens of these TCRs are unknown. Specimen: naive CD4+ T cells from blood. Every receptor here comes from a woman aged 40 to 50 with type 1 diabetes.

The table lists this clone with a few counts. Other DNA sequences within the sample encode an identical CDR3. The chain couples TRBV30 to TRBJ2-7, with a possible D match to TRBD1 (6 bases). The germline gives CDR1 GTSNPN, CDR2 SVGIG (reference sequence). The V and J ends lost 1 base and 4 bases respectively, with 8 bases between them. CDR3 length equals 12 residues. The CDR3 sequence is CAWSGGGYEQYF. CDR3 DNA sequence: TGTGCCTGGAGTGGAGGGGGTTACGAGCAGTACTTC.

The chain uses TRBV4-3 and TRBJ1-4; D gene ambiguous. Between the trimmed V and J ends, which lost 1 base and 0 bases, there was a span of 9 bases. In germline, CDR1 is LGHNA, CDR2 YSLEER. The CDR3 covers 16 residues. The CDR3 reads CASSQGLTATNEKLFF. CDR3 nucleotide sequence: TGCGCCAGCAGCCAAGGCCTCACTGCAACTAATGAAAAACTGTTTTTT.

The genes are TRBV20-1 and TRBJ2-7, with unresolved D. Germline loops: CDR1 DFQATT, CDR2 SNEGSKA (reference sequence). The V end lost 5 bases, the J end lost 3 bases, and 8 bases lay between the germline ends. CDR3 size: 11 residues. CDR3 sequence (DNA): TGCAGTGCTCCCAACATCTACGAGCAGTACTTC. It codes for CSAPNIYEQYF.

The chain links TRBV19 to TRBJ1-5; 7 bases line up with TRBD1. The CDR3 loop spans 13 amino acids. Germline CDR1 LNHDA, CDR2 SQIVND (reference sequence). V lost 5 bases and J lost 5; bases outside the gene matches: 3. The CDR3 nucleotides read TGTGCCAGTAGTCCCCAGGGGGATCAGCCCCAGCATTTT. It translates to CASSPQGDQPQHF. The full variable domain, completed using reference TRBV19 and TRBJ1-5, is DGGITQSPKYLFRKEGQNVTLSCEQNLNHDAMYWYRQDPGQGLRLIYYSQIVNDFQKGDIAEGYSVSREKKESFPLTVTSAQKNPTAFYLCASSPQGDQPQHFGDGTRLSIL.

Details on this clone: Other DNA sequences from this sample encode an identical CDR3 as well. The chain has TRBV11-3 and TRBJ2-3; D gene uncertain. This CDR3 has 14 amino acids. V gave up 1 base and J gave up 1 base, with 6 bases separating them. Germline loops: CDR1 SGHNT, CDR2 YENEEA. CDR3 protein: CASSLGLRTDTQYF. The DNA for the CDR3 is TGTGCCAGCAGCTTAGGACTTCGCACAGATACGCAGTATTTT.